This T cell receptor beta chain was identified in a study of T cells after posttransplantation cyclophosphamide. TCRdb's copy holds only in-frame clones and misses some; the assay was immunoSEQ multiplex PCR. There are roughly 35,000 clones in the sample, none observed a single time. This clone was counted at least ten times. The antigen is undetermined. V gave up 4 bases and J gave up 5 bases; unmatched junction bases: 13. This CDR3 comprises 16 residues. Germline loops: CDR1 SGHTS, CDR2 YDEGEE. Study results and limitations: Recipient CMV seropositivity and CMV reactivation strongly tracked TRB clonality. Donor CD8+ memory clones often dominated recipient blood repertoires at later times.

Sequencing input: PBMCs. This clonotype was obtained from a woman aged 50 to 60 in good health and a related stem cell transplant donor. The gene calls are TRBV5-8 and TRBJ2-5, with TRBD1 matching 8 bases. The DNA for the CDR3 is TGTGCCAGCAGCCAAACACAGGGGGGAGGTTCGGAGACCCAGTACTTC. It is translated as CASSQTQGGGSETQYF.